The sequence of this TCR beta chain was determined in a study of T cells in Graves' hyperthyroidism and ophthalmopathy. Trimming left V 2 bases short and J 5 bases short, with 10 bases between. CDR3 length: 13 amino acids. The V gene's germline CDR1 is MNHEY and CDR2 SVGEGT. Turning to this clonotype: Its antigen is undetermined.

Findings and limits, study-wide: Median prediction lead before ophthalmopathy onset was 6.5 months with the model.

TCR beta CDR3 sequences were amplified from RNA transcripts. The HTBI primer set was used in a first-round RT-PCR of the TCR CDR3. TCRdb re-analysed the multiplex PCR reads in MiXCR, keeping a single row per CDR3 protein. The sample lists some 800,000 distinct CDR3 sequences; around 38% were seen once. This sequence was found in a man between 18 and 29 years old with Graves' hyperthyroidism. The sequencing sample was made of blood. This chain connects TRBV6-2 or TRBV6-3 to TRBJ2-7; D is possibly TRBD2 (6 bases). CDR3 loop: CASSYGRLNEQYF. The CDR3 DNA reads as TGTGCCAGCAGTTACGGGAGGTTAAACGAGCAGTACTTC.